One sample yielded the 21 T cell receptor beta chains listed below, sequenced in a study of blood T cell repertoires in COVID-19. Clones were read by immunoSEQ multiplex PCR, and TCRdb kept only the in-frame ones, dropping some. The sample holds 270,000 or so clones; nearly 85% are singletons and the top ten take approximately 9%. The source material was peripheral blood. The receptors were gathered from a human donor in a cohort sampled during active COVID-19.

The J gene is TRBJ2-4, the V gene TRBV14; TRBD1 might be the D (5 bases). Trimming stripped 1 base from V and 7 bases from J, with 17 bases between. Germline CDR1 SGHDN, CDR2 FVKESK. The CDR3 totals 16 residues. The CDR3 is CASSQVRRRGANIQYF. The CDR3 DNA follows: TGTGCCAGCAGCCAAGTCAGGCGAAGGGGCGCGAACATTCAGTACTTC.

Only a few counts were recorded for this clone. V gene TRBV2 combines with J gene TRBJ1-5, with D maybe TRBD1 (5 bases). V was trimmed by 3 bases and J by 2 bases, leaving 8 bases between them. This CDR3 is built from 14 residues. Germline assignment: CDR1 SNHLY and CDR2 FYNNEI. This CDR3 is CASSDSGGNQPQHF. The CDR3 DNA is TGTGCCAGCAGTGACTCGGGGGGCAATCAGCCCCAGCATTTT.

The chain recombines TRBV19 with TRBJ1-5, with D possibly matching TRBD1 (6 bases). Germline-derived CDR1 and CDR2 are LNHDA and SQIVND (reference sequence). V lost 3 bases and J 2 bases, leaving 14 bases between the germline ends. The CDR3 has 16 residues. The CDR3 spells CASSISRGWGNQPQHF. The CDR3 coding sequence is TGTGCCAGTAGTATTTCCAGGGGATGGGGCAATCAGCCCCAGCATTTT.

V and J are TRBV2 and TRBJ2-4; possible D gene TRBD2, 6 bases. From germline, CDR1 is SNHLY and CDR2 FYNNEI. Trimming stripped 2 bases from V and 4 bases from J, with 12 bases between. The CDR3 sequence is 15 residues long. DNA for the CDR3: TGTGCCAGCAGTGAAAATCAGGCGGGGAAAAACATTCAGTACTTC. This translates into CASSENQAGKNIQYF. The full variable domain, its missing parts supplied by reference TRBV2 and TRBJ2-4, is EPEVTQTPSHQVTQMGQEVILRCVPISNHLYFYWYRQILGQKVEFLVSFYNNEISEKSEIFDDQFSVERPDGSNFTLKIRSTKLEDSAMYFCASSENQAGKNIQYFGAGTRLSVL.

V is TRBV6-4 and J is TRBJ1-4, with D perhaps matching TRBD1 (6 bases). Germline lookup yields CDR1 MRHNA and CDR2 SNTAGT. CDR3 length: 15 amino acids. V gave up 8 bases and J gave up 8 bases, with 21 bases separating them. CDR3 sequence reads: CASPSGRGAGEKLFF. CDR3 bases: TGTGCCAGCCCCTCGGGCAGGGGAGCGGGAGAAAAACTGTTTTTT.

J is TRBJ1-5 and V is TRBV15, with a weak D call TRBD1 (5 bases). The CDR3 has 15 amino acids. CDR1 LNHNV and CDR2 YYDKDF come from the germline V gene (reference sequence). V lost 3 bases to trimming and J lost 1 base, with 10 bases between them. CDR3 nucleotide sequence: TGTGCCACCAGCAGGGACCGACAGAGCAATCAGCCCCAGCATTTT. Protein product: CATSRDRQSNQPQHF. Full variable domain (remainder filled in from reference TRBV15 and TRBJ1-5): DAMVIQNPRYQVTQFGKPVTLSCSQTLNHNVMYWYQQKSSQAPKLLFHYYDKDFNNEADTPDNFQSRRPNTSFCFLDIRSPGLGDTAMYLCATSRDRQSNQPQHFGDGTRLSIL.

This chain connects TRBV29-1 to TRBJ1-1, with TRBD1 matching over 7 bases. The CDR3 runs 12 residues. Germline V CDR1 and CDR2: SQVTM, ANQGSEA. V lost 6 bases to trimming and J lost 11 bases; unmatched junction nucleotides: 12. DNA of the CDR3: TGCAGCGTACAATCCCCAGGGGGTGAGGCTTTCTTT. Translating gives CSVQSPGGEAFF.

The CDR3 is CASTHTGGTGELFF. As DNA, the CDR3 is TGTGCCAGTACTCACACAGGGGGCACCGGGGAGCTGTTTTTT. The rearrangement joins TRBV19 to TRBJ2-2; 8 bases match TRBD1. This CDR3 has 14 residues. V lost 7 bases to trimming and J lost 4 bases; unmatched junction nucleotides: 5. The V gene's germline CDR1 is LNHDA and CDR2 SQIVND (reference sequence).

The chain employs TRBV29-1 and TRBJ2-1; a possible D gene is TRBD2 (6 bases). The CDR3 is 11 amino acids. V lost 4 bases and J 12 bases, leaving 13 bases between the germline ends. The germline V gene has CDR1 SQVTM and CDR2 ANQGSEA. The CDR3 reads CSVGGGRGQFF. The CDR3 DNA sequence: TGCAGCGTTGGGGGAGGCCGGGGGCAGTTCTTC.

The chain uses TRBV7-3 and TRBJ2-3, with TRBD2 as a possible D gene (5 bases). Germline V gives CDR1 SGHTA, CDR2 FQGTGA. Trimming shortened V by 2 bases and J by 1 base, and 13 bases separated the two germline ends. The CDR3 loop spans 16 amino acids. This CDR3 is CASSLRTDLGTDTQYF. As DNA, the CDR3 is TGTGCCAGCAGCTTACGGACTGATCTAGGCACAGATACGCAGTATTTT.

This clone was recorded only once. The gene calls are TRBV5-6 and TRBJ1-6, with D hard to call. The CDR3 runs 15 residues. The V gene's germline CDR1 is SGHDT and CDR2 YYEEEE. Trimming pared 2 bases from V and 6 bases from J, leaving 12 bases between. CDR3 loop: CASSFNMESNSPLHF. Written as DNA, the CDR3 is TGTGCCAGCAGCTTTAACATGGAGAGTAATTCACCCCTCCACTTT.

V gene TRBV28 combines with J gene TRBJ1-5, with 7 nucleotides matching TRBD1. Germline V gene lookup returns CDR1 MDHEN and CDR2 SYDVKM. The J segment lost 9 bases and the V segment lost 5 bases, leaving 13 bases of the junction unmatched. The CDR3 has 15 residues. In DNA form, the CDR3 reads TGTGCCAGCAGTGGGTTGACAGGGCTCCTTGGGCCCCAGCATTTT. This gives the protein CASSGLTGLLGPQHF.

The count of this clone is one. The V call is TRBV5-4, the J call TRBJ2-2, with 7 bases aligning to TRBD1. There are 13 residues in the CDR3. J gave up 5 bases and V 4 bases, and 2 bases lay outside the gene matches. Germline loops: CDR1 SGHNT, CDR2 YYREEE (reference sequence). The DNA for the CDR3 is TGTGCCAGCAGCCAACAGGGGACCGGGGAGCTGTTTTTT. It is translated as CASSQQGTGELFF.

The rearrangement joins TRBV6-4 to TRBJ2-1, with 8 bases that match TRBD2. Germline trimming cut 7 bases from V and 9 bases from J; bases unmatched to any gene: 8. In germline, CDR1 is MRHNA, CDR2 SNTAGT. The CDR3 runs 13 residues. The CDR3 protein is CASKAGATSEQFF. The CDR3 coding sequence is TGTGCCAGCAAAGCGGGGGCCACATCTGAGCAGTTCTTC.

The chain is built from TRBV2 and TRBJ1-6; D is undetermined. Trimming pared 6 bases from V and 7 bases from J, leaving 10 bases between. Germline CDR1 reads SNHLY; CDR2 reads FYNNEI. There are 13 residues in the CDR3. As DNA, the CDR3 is TGTGCCAGCAGCCGGGAGATAAATTCACCCCTCCACTTT. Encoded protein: CASSREINSPLHF.

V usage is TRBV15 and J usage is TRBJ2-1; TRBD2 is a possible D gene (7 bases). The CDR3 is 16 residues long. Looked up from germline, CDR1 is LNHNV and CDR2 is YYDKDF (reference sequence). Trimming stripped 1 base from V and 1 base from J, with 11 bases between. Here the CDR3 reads CATSRVGGGSYNEQFF. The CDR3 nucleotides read TGTGCCACCAGCAGAGTAGGGGGAGGGTCCTACAATGAGCAGTTCTTC.

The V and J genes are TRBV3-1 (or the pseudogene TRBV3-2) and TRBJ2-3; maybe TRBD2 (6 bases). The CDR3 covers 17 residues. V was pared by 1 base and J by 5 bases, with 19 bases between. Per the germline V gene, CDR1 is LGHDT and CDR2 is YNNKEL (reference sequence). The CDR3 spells CASSQGQLARRGDTQYF. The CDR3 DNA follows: TGTGCCAGCAGCCAAGGGCAACTAGCCCGCCGGGGAGATACGCAGTATTTT.

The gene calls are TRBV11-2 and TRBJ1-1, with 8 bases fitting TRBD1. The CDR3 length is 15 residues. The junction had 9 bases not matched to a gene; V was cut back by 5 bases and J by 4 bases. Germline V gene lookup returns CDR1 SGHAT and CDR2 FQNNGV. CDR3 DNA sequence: TGTGCCAGCAGCGCCCAACAGGGGGGGAGCACTGAAGCTTTCTTT. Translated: CASSAQQGGSTEAFF. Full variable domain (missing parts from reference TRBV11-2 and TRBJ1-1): EAGVAQSPRYKIIEKRQSVAFWCNPISGHATLYWYQQILGQGPKLLIQFQNNGVVDDSQLPKDRFSAERLKGVDSTLKIQPAKLEDSAVYLCASSAQQGGSTEAFFGQGTRLTVV.

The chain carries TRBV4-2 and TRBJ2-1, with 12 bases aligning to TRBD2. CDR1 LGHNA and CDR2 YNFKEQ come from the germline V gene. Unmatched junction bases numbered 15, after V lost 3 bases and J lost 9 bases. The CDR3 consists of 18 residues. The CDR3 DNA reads TGTGCCAGCAGCCACTCTGAGGTGGCTAGCGGGAGGGATGCTGAGCAGTTCTTC. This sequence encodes CASSHSEVASGRDAEQFF.

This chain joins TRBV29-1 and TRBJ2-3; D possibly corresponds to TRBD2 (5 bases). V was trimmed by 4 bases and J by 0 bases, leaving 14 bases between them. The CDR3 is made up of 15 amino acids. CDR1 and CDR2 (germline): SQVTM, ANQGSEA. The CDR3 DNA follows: TGCAGCGTTGTAACTGGGAGAGATAGCACAGATACGCAGTATTTT. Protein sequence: CSVVTGRDSTDTQYF.

CDR3 nucleotides: TGTGCCAGCAGTTTATGGCACCCGAACACTGAAGCTTTCTTT. Its translation is CASSLWHPNTEAFF. V is TRBV27 and J is TRBJ1-1; the D is unclear. Between the trimmed V and J ends, which lost 1 base and 1 base, there was a span of 7 bases. This CDR3 is built from 14 residues. Germline CDR1 reads MNHEY; CDR2 reads SMNVEV (reference sequence).